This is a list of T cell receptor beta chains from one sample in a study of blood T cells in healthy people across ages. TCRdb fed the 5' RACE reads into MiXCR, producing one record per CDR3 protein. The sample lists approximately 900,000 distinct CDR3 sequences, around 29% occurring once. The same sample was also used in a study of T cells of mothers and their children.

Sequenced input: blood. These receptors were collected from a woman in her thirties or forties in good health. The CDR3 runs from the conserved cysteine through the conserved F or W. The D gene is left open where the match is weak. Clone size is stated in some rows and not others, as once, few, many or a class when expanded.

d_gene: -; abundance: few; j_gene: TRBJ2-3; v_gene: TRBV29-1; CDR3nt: TGCAGCGTTCTGGGACACTATTACACAGATACGCAGTATTTT; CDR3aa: CSVLGHYYTDTQYF
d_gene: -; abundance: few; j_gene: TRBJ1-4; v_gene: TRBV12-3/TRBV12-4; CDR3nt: TGTGCCAGCAGTCAGGGGTGGACTAATGAAAAACTGTTTTTT; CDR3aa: CASSQGWTNEKLFF
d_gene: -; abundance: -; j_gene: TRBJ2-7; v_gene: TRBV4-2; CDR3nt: TGTGCCAGCCAGCTGGGGACGGGAAGCTCCTACGAGCAGTACTTC; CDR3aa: CASQLGTGSSYEQYF
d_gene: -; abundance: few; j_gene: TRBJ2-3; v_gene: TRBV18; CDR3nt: TGTGCCAGCTCACCATTATCTGGCACAGATACGCAGTATTTT; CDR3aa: CASSPLSGTDTQYF
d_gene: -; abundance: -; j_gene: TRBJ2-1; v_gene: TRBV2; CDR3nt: TGTGCCAGCAATTGGGACACACTTCTATACAATGAGCAGTTCTTC; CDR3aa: CASNWDTLLYNEQFF
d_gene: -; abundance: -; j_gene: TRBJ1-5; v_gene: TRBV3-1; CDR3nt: TGTGCCGGCAGCCAAGATGCAGGGTCTCAGCCCCAGCATTTT; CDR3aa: CAGSQDAGSQPQHF
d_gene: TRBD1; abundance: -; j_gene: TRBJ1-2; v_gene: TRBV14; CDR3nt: TGTGCCAGCAGCCAACATCAGGGGGCGCGGGACTATGGCTACACCTTC; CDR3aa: CASSQHQGARDYGYTF
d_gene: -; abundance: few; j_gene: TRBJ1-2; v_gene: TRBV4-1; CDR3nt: TGCACCAGCAGCCAAGAAAGGACGGGGAACTATGGCTACACCTTC; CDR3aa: CTSSQERTGNYGYTF
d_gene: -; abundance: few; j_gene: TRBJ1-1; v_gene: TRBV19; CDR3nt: TGTGCCAGTAGTATTCCTAGAGGGGCATCGAACACTGAAGCTTTCTTT; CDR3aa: CASSIPRGASNTEAFF
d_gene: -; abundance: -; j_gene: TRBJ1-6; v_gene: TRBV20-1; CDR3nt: TGCAGTGCTAGGCCCCCGGTGACGACAAATCTCCACTTT; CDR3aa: CSARPPVTTNLHF
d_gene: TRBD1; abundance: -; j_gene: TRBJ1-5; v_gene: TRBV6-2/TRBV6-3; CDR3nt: TGTACCAGCAGCCCCCACAGGGGGGGATTGAGTCAGCCCCAGCATTTT; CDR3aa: CTSSPHRGGLSQPQHF
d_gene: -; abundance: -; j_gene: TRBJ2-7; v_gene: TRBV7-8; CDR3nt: TGTGCCTGCACCCTGGGATTTTCCTACGAGCAGTACTTC; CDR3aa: CACTLGFSYEQYF
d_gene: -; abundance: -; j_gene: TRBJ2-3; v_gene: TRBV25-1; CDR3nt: TGTGCCAGCAGTGAAATGGAGAGCACAGATACGCAGTATTTT; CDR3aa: CASSEMESTDTQYF
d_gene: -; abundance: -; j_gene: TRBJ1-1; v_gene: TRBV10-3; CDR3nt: TGTGCCATCAGTGAGCGAGGCATGAACACTGAAGCTTTCTTT; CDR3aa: CAISERGMNTEAFF
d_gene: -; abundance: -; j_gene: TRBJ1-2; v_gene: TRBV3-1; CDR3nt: TGTGCCAGCAGCCAGGTAGGAGGGACTGGCGACTACACCTTC; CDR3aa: CASSQVGGTGDYTF
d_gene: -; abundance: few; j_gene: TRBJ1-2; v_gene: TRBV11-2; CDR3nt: TGTGCCAGCAGCCTTACAGATATGGCTAACTATGGCTACACCTTC; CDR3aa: CASSLTDMANYGYTF
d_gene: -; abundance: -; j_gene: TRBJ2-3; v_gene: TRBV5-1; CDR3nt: TGCGCCAGCAGCTTGACGGCCTCTAGCACAGATACGCAGTATTTT; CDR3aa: CASSLTASSTDTQYF
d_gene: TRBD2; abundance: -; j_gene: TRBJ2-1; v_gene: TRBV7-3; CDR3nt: TGTGCCAGCAGCCAAGATCTCGCGGGGGGGCACTATGAGAAGTTCTTC; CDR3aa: CASSQDLAGGHYEKFF
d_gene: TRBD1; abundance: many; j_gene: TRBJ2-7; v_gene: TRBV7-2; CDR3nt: TGTGCCAGCAGCTCCTGGACAGGGCCCTACGAGCAGTACTTC; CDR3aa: CASSSWTGPYEQYF
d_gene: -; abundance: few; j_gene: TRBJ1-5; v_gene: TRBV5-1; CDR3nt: TGCGCCAGCAGCCCCGAGGACGGGTACAATCAGCCCCAGCATTTT; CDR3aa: CASSPEDGYNQPQHF
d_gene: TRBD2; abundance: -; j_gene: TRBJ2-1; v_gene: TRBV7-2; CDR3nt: TGTGCCAGCGGGGCTCTGAGGCGGGGGGGGCCATACAATGAGCAGTTCTTC; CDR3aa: CASGALRRGGPYNEQFF
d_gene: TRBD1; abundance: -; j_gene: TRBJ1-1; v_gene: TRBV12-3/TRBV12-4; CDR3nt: TGTGCCAGCAGGATAACCGGGACAGCGTATGAAGCTTTCTTT; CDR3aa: CASRITGTAYEAFF
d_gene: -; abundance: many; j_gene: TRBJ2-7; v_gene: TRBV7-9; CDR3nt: TGTGCCAGCAGTTTAGCCTCGGGACTGAGCTCCTACGAGCAGTACTTC; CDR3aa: CASSLASGLSSYEQYF
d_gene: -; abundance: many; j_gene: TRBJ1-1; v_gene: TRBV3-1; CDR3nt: TGTGCCAGCAGGGGCATGAACACTGAAGCTTTCTTT; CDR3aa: CASRGMNTEAFF
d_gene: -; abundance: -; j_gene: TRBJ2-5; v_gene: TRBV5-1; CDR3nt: TGCGCCAGCACGTCTCCAGGAGAAGAGACCCAGTACTTC; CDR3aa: CASTSPGEETQYF
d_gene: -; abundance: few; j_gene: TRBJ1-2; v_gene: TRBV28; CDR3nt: TGTGCCAGCAGTTCTCCAGGGACCATCTATGGCTACACCTTC; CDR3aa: CASSSPGTIYGYTF
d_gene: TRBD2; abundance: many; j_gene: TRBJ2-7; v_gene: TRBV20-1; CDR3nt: TGCAGTGCTAGGTCCCAGCGGGGGGTCGACGAGCAGTACTTC; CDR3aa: CSARSQRGVDEQYF
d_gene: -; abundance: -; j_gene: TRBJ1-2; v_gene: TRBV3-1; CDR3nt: TGTGCCAGCAGCCACAGGGACGGTCCACACACCTTC; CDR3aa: CASSHRDGPHTF
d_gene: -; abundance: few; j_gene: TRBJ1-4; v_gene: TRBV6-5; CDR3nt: TGTGCCAGCAGGTCCAACTGGGCGGCTAATGAAAAACTGTTTTTT; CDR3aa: CASRSNWAANEKLFF
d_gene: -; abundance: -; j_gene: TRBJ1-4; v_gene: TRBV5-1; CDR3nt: TGCGCCAGCAGCTCGGGGGACACCCCAGAAAAACTGTTTTTT; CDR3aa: CASSSGDTPEKLFF
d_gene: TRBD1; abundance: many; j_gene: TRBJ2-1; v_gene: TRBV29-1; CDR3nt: TGCAGCGTTGGTATAGGGGGCTTCTTCAATGAGCAGTTCTTC; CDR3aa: CSVGIGGFFNEQFF